The 32 T cell receptor beta chains below come from one sample, sequenced in a study of tumor-infiltrating lymphocytes in primary liver carcinoma. The input was 450 to 500 ng total RNA; TCR beta cDNA was made from it with a constant-region primer. Libraries covering TCR beta were generated through three nested multiplex PCR rounds (using a slightly modified ARM-PCR). Both of the initial two PCR rounds ran for approximately 11 cycles and employed TRBV1-TRBV30 forward primers alongside a C-beta reverse primer. TCRdb re-analysed the multiplex PCR reads in MiXCR, keeping a single row per CDR3 protein. The table includes approximately 330,000 distinct CDR3 sequences, less than 75% detected once. RNA isolated from unsorted whole blood supplied the blood RNA, with germline DNA also extracted. The sequenced sample was peripheral blood. These receptors all stem from a man aged 40-50 years with primary liver carcinoma and hepatitis B virus infection.

In the case of this clonotype: A clone one base away is much larger, so this may be a read error. No conserved phenylalanine or tryptophan ends this CDR3, so it is likely a read error. This chain joins TRBV5-6 and TRBJ2-6; D not certain. CDR1 SGHDT and CDR2 YYEEEE come from the germline V gene. This CDR3 has 15 residues. Trimming left V 0 bases short and J 0 bases short, with 4 bases between. CDR3 in DNA: TGTGCCAGCAGCTTGGGGGGCTCTGGGGCCAACGTCCTGACTCTC. Translating gives CASSLGGSGANVLTL.

The gene calls are TRBV6-5 and TRBJ2-7; no definite D call. The germline gives CDR1 MNHEY, CDR2 SVGAGI. Trimming pared 11 bases from V and 3 bases from J, leaving 26 bases between. This CDR3 has 16 amino acids. The CDR3 sequence is CAGIYSSIRPFYEQYF. The CDR3 nucleotides read TGTGCCGGCATTTACTCGTCCATCAGGCCTTTCTACGAGCAGTACTTC.

This clonotype was seen repeatedly, ten times or more. The chain couples TRBV11-3 to TRBJ2-2; D ambiguous. Germline CDR1 SGHNT, CDR2 YENEEA. Trimming took 5 bases from V and 6 from J, leaving 10 bases between them. The CDR3 is 13 amino acids. The CDR3 loop reads CASSPSGPGELFF. The CDR3 DNA reads as TGTGCCAGCAGCCCCAGTGGACCCGGGGAGCTGTTTTTT.

This rearrangement joins TRBV11-2 to TRBJ2-7, with D possibly TRBD2 on 6 matching bases. Trimming removed 5 bases from V and 13 bases from J, with 21 bases in between. Germline V gene sequence: CDR1 SGHAT, CDR2 FQNNGV. CDR3 length equals 13 residues. CDR3: CASSPPGGYEHYF. The DNA for the CDR3 is TGTGCCAGCAGCCCCCCAGGAGGGTACGAACATTACTTC.

On this clonotype: At one end, the junction sequence differs from germline, possibly due to a read error. The chain combines TRBV5-1 with TRBJ2-7; 8 bases agree with TRBD1. CDR1 is SGHRS and CDR2 is YFSETQ in the germline V gene. This CDR3 spans 13 amino acids. The CDR3 DNA sequence: TGCGCCAGCAGTTGGACAGGGAGCTACAAGCAGTATTTC. Protein: CASSWTGSYKQYF.

In the case of this clonotype: One end of the junction fails to match germline, which may point to a read error. V is TRBV4-3 and J is TRBJ2-3, with no clear D. The CDR3 consists of 14 residues. Per germline, CDR1 LGHNA and CDR2 YSLEER. This CDR3 reads CASSQAIGTDMQYF. For the CDR3, the DNA is TGCGCCAGCAGCCAAGCAATAGGAACAGATATGCAGTATTTT.

The chain combines TRBV11-2 with TRBJ2-2; D is undetermined. This CDR3 has 15 residues. Germline CDR1 reads SGHAT; CDR2 reads FQNNGV. Trimming left V 5 bases short and J 4 bases short, with 14 bases between. The CDR3 DNA reads TGTGCCAGCAGCATGATACGAGGTGGCACCGGGGAGCTGTTTTTT. Translating it yields CASSMIRGGTGELFF.

A remark on this clonotype: At one of its ends the junction is not consistent with the germline gene, which may arise from a read error. CDR3 DNA sequence: TGTGCCAACAGCCCGGACAGGGGAAGGGAGCAGTACTTT. Amino acid sequence: CANSPDRGREQYF. V usage is TRBV11-2 and J usage is TRBJ2-7, with 9 bases identical to TRBD1. The CDR3 is 13 residues long. The germline V gene encodes CDR1 SGHAT and CDR2 FQNNGV.

Concerning this clonotype: Without the conserved terminal phenylalanine or tryptophan, this CDR3 likely stems from a read error. This chain links TRBV4-3 with TRBJ2-3; possibly TRBD2 for D (6 bases). Trimming took 3 bases from V and 3 from J, leaving 13 bases between them. The germline CDR1 and CDR2 sequences are LGHNA and YSLEER. This CDR3 region has 15 residues. CDR3 sequence reads: CASSHGSGLTDTQYL. For the CDR3, the DNA is TGCGCCAGCAGCCATGGTAGCGGTCTGACAGATACGCAGTATTTG.

Worth noting for this clonotype: At one of its ends the junction is not consistent with the germline gene, which may arise from a read error. The chain links TRBV11-3 to TRBJ2-2, with D maybe TRBD2 (5 bases). Germline loops: CDR1 SGHNT, CDR2 YENEEA. The CDR3 runs to 13 residues. The CDR3 DNA follows: TGTGCCAACAGCTTAGGGCACACCGGGGAGCTATTTTTT. This sequence encodes CANSLGHTGELFF.

This clonotype was detected ten times or more. This chain uses TRBV6-1 with TRBJ2-5; D gene uncertain. CDR1 is MNHNS and CDR2 is SASEGT in the germline V gene. V was shortened by 2 bases and J by 7 bases, with 8 bases between the two germline ends. The CDR3 contains 12 residues. The CDR3 DNA follows: TGTGCCAGCAGTGAATCGTTGCTGACCCAGTACTTC. Protein: CASSESLLTQYF.

Remarks on this clonotype: A much larger clone is a single base away; this may be a read error. This rearrangement joins TRBV29-1 to TRBJ2-7; the match to TRBD2 covers 12 bases. This CDR3 is built from 16 residues. Germline CDR1 and CDR2: SQVTM and ANQGSEA. The CDR3: CSLEGLLAGGPYEQYF. The CDR3 DNA follows: TGCAGCCTTGAAGGCCTTCTAGCGGGAGGGCCTTACGAGCAGTACTTC.

With respect to this clonotype: The junction and the germline gene differ at one end; a read error may be behind it. The chain uses TRBV11-2 and TRBJ2-7, with a weak D call TRBD2 (5 bases). CDR1 and CDR2 (germline): SGHAT, FQNNGV. CDR3 length: 13 residues. CDR3 nucleotides: TGTGCCAGCAGCGATGGGAGAGGCTACGATCAGTACTTC. Translating it yields CASSDGRGYDQYF.

As to this clonotype: Mismatch with germline at one junction end may stem from a read error. This chain joins TRBV11-2 and TRBJ2-7; D not certain. The germline V gene has CDR1 SGHAT and CDR2 FQNNGV. The CDR3 covers 15 residues. CDR3 in DNA: TGTGCCAGCAGCTTAGGCCCGGATGGGTACTACGAGCAGCACTTC. It translates to CASSLGPDGYYEQHF.

Of note for this clonotype: It may be a read error: a sequence one base away is much more abundant. No conserved phenylalanine or tryptophan is present at the end of the CDR3, so a read error is the likely explanation. The chain carries TRBV12-3 or TRBV12-4 and TRBJ2-7; a weak D match, TRBD2 (5 bases). V was pared by 2 bases and J by 7 bases, with 12 bases between. The CDR3 has 13 residues. CDR3 in DNA: TGTGCCAGCAGTTTAATCGGGGTGAGTGAGCAGTACTCC. This translates into CASSLIGVSEQYS.

Remarks on this clonotype: The germline gene is not matched at one end of the junction; a read error may be the cause. The J gene is TRBJ2-5, the V gene TRBV11-2; D not resolved. The CDR3 spans 18 residues. Germline V CDR1 and CDR2: SGHAT, FQNNGV. The CDR3 nucleotides read TGTGCCAACAGCTTAAGAATTCCACATACCCTATTCCAAGAGACCCAGTACTTC. It is translated as CANSLRIPHTLFQETQYF.

Details on this clonotype: At one of its ends the junction is not consistent with the germline gene, which may arise from a read error. J is TRBJ2-1 and V is TRBV11-2, with no clear D. The germline V gene encodes CDR1 SGHAT and CDR2 FQNNGV. The CDR3 contains 14 residues. The CDR3 DNA follows: TGTGTCAGCAGCCTCGGGCCAGATTACAATGAGCAGTTCTTC. Translated: CVSSLGPDYNEQFF.

This chain uses TRBV6-2 or TRBV6-3 with TRBJ2-1, with a possible D match to TRBD2 (6 bases). The CDR3 totals 15 residues. CDR1 MNHEY and CDR2 SVGEGT come from the germline V gene. With 3 bases removed from V and 6 bases from J, the gap between germline ends came to 15 bases. The CDR3 region is CASSYSWEEINEQFF. The DNA of the CDR3 is TGTGCCAGCAGTTATTCGTGGGAGGAGATCAATGAGCAGTTCTTC.

A note on this clonotype: Since a much larger clone is just one base distant, this may be a read error. The chain has TRBV29-1 and TRBJ2-7; TRBD2 aligns across 8 bases. This CDR3 contains 11 residues. The V gene end was trimmed by 7 bases and the J gene end by 7 bases; junction bases not matched to a gene: 6. Germline assignment: CDR1 SQVTM and CDR2 ANQGSEA. The CDR3 DNA reads TGCAGCGCCGGGGGGGGGAGAGAGCAGTACTTC. This translates into CSAGGGREQYF.

This chain connects TRBV6-6 to TRBJ2-7, with D perhaps TRBD1 (5 bases). Per the germline V gene, CDR1 is MNHNY and CDR2 is SVGAGI (reference sequence). The CDR3 runs to 16 residues. V lost 11 bases to trimming and J lost 0 bases, with 23 bases between them. For the CDR3, the DNA is TGTGCCTGCATTCTAACCCCCCCAGGGTCCTCCTACGAGCAGTACTTC. Encoded protein: CACILTPPGSSYEQYF.

Regarding this clonotype: The junction departs from the called germline gene at one end, perhaps through a read error. The V call is TRBV11-2, the J call TRBJ2-2; D possibly corresponds to TRBD2 (5 bases). Looked up from germline, CDR1 is SGHAT and CDR2 is FQNNGV. The CDR3 loop spans 14 amino acids. The CDR3 DNA is TGTGCCAGCAGGTTTACAGAGTCCACCGGGGAGCTGTTTTTC. It specifies CASRFTESTGELFF.

Details on this clonotype: This may arise from a read error, as a much more abundant clone is one base away. The chain couples TRBV6-6 to TRBJ1-1; D is ambiguous. The germline V gene encodes CDR1 MNHNY and CDR2 SVGAGI (reference sequence). CDR3 size: 11 residues. CDR3 amino acids: CASGGYTEALF. Written as DNA, the CDR3 is TGTGCCAGCGGAGGGTACACTGAAGCTCTCTTT.

This clonotype is medium-sized within its sample. The V call is TRBV11-2, the J call TRBJ2-5; D unclear. The CDR3 sequence is 13 residues long. V lost 5 bases and J lost 0, with 7 bases in between. The germline V gene has CDR1 SGHAT and CDR2 FQNNGV. The CDR3 sequence: CASSRTYQETQYF. DNA of the CDR3: TGTGCCAGCAGCCGGACGTACCAAGAGACCCAGTACTTC.

Turning to this clonotype: The conserved final phenylalanine or tryptophan is absent from the CDR3, which likely points to a read error. The rearrangement joins TRBV11-2 to TRBJ2-3; TRBD2 agrees at 7 bases. Germline assignment: CDR1 SGHAT and CDR2 FQNNGV. Trimming cost V 6 bases and J 5 bases; bases outside gene matches: 11. This CDR3 is built from 15 residues. The CDR3 protein is CASRKVGGPQDTQYL. The CDR3 DNA sequence: TGTGCCAGCAGGAAAGTGGGAGGGCCTCAAGATACGCAGTATCTT.

Of note for this clonotype: This may stem from a read error, because a much larger clone lies one nucleotide away. The chain is built from TRBV6-2 or TRBV6-3 and TRBJ2-7; D is ambiguous. The V end lost 6 bases, the J end lost 2 bases, and 11 bases lay between the germline ends. Germline V gene sequence: CDR1 MNHEY, CDR2 SVGEGT. The CDR3 sequence is 13 residues long. CDR3 protein: CASSRPSPYEQYF. The CDR3 DNA reads as TGTGCCAGCAGCCGACCGAGCCCCTACGAGCAGTACTTC.

By share of the sample, this clonotype is medium-sized (0.01 to 0.1%). This rearrangement joins TRBV29-1 to TRBJ1-2, with D tentatively TRBD1 (5 bases). Per the germline V gene, CDR1 is SQVTM and CDR2 is ANQGSEA. The CDR3 consists of 13 residues. Trimming removed 4 bases at V and 3 bases at J, with 12 bases between. The DNA of the CDR3 is TGCAGCGTTGCCCTAAGAGGGGACTATGGCTACACCTTC. Residues: CSVALRGDYGYTF. Full variable domain (outside the CDR3, taken from reference TRBV29-1 and TRBJ1-2): SAVISQKPSRDICQRGTSLTIQCQVDSQVTMMFWYRQQPGQSLTLIATANQGSEATYESGFVIDKFPISRPNLTFSTLTVSNMSPEDSSIYLCSVALRGDYGYTFGSGTRLTVV.

On this clonotype itself: Given a much more abundant clone one base away, this may be a read error. This sequence joins TRBV6-2 or TRBV6-3 and TRBJ2-5, with D possibly TRBD1 on 5 matching bases. The CDR3 spans 19 residues. Trimming took 10 bases from V and 1 from J, leaving 31 bases between them. The V gene's germline CDR1 is MNHEY and CDR2 SVGEGT. The CDR3 sequence is CATLIRPAKRRQLQETQYF. The CDR3, as DNA: TGTGCCACCTTAATCCGACCCGCCAAACGGAGACAGCTCCAAGAGACCCAGTACTTC.

Comments on this clonotype: A much bigger clone sits one base away, suggesting this may be a read error. The rearrangement links TRBV29-1 to TRBJ2-2, with D maybe TRBD1 (6 bases). CDR1 is SQVTM, CDR2 ANQGSEA, per germline. This CDR3 region has 14 residues. The CDR3 loop is CGVGEQGGAGELFF. The CDR3 nucleotides are TGCGGCGTTGGAGAACAGGGTGGAGCCGGGGAGCTGTTTTTT.

The J gene is TRBJ2-7, the V gene TRBV11-2, with 9 bases lining up with TRBD2. Trimming at V came to 7 bases and at J to 6 bases, leaving 13 bases not matched to a gene. The CDR3 extends over 15 amino acids. The germline V gene encodes CDR1 SGHAT and CDR2 FQNNGV. The CDR3 loop is CASNLELAGISEQYF. CDR3 DNA: TGTGCCAGCAACTTGGAGCTAGCGGGGATCTCCGAGCAGTACTTC.

The chain carries TRBV28 and TRBJ2-2; TRBD1 might be the D (6 bases). Deletions cut 3 bases from V and 6 bases from J, with 11 bases between. Per germline, CDR1 MDHEN and CDR2 SYDVKM. The CDR3 extends over 14 amino acids. The CDR3 nucleotides are TGTGCCAGCAGTTTTCAGACAGGCCCCGGGGAGCTGTTTTTT. It specifies CASSFQTGPGELFF.

Comment on this clonotype: This may stem from a read error, because a much larger clone lies one nucleotide away. The chain combines TRBV5-5 with TRBJ1-2, with no clear D. There are 13 residues in the CDR3. V lost 8 bases and J lost 2, with 13 bases in between. Germline assignment: CDR1 SGHKS and CDR2 YYEKEE (reference sequence). The CDR3 bases are TGTGCCAGGAGCCGCCACGGGAACTATGGCTACACCTTC. Its protein product is CARSRHGNYGYTF.

Comments on this clonotype: At one boundary the junction diverges from the germline segment, which might be a read error. The chain recombines TRBV5-5 with TRBJ2-2; a possible D gene is TRBD1 (6 bases). Germline V gives CDR1 SGHKS, CDR2 YYEKEE (reference sequence). The CDR3 is 17 amino acids. For the CDR3, the DNA is TGTGTCAGCAGCTTGGGGGACATCCGATGGGACACCGGGGAGCTGTTTTTT. Protein: CVSSLGDIRWDTGELFF.